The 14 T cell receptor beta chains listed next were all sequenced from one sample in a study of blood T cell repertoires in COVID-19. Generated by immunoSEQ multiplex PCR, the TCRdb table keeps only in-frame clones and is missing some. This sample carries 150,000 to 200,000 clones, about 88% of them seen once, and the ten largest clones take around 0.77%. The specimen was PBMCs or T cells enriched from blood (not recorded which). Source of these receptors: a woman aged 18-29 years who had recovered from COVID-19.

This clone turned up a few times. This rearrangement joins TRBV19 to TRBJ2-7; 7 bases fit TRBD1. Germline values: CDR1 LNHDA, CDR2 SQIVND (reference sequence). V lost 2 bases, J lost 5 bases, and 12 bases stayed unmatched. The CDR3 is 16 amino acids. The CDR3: CASSIRTGTAQNEQYF. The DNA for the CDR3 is TGTGCCAGTAGTATACGAACCGGGACAGCGCAGAACGAGCAGTACTTC.

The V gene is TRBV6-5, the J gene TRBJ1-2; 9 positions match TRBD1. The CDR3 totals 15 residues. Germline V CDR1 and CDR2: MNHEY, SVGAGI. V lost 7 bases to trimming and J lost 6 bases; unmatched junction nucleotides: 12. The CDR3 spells CASTSDGTGFHGYTF. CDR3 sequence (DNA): TGTGCCAGCACTTCCGACGGGACAGGGTTCCATGGCTACACCTTC.

The CDR3 loop is CASRRGQDYEQYF. The CDR3 DNA reads as TGTGCCAGCAGGCGGGGACAGGATTACGAGCAGTACTTC. The rearrangement uses TRBV5-4 and TRBJ2-7, with TRBD1 matching 8 bases. J was trimmed by 4 bases and V by 5 bases; bases with no gene match: 5. The germline CDR1 and CDR2 sequences are SGHNT and YYREEE (reference sequence). The CDR3 is 13 amino acids.

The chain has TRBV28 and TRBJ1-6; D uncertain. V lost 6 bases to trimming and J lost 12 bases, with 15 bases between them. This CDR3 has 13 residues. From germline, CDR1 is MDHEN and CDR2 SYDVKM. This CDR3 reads CASSANPRLPLHF. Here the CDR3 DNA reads TGTGCCAGCAGCGCAAACCCCAGGTTACCCCTCCACTTT.

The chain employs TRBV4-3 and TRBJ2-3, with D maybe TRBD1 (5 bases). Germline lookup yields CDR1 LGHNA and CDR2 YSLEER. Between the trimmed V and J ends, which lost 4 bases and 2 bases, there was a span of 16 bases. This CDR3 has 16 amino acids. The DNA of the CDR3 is TGCGCCAGCAGCCCTCTCCCTTTACAGGCCACAGATACGCAGTATTTT. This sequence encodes CASSPLPLQATDTQYF.

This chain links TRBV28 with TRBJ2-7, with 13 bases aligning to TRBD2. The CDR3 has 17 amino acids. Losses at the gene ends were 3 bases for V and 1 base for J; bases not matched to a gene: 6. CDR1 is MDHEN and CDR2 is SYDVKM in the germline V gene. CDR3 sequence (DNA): TGTGCCAGCAGTTTTGCGACTAGCGGGAGGCGGTCCTACGAGCAGTACTTC. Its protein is CASSFATSGRRSYEQYF.

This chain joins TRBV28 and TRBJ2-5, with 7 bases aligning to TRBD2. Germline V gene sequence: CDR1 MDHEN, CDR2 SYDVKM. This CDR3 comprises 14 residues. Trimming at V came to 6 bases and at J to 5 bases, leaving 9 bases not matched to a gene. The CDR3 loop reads CASSRGLGGETQYF. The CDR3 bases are TGTGCCAGCAGCCGAGGGCTGGGGGGGGAGACCCAGTACTTC.

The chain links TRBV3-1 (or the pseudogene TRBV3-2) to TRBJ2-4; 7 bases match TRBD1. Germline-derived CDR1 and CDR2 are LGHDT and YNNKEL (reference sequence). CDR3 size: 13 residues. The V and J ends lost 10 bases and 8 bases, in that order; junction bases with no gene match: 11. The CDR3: CATSNRGRDIQYF. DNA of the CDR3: TGTGCCACCAGTAACAGGGGTAGGGACATTCAGTACTTC.

The CDR3 protein is CAIRDAWGSSGTYEQYF. CDR3 bases: TGTGCCATCAGAGATGCCTGGGGAAGCAGCGGCACCTACGAGCAGTACTTC. The V and J genes are TRBV10-3 and TRBJ2-7; maybe TRBD2 (5 bases). In germline, CDR1 is ENHRY, CDR2 SYGVKD. Trimming cost V 6 bases and J 2 bases, with 23 bases left between them. The CDR3 has 17 amino acids.

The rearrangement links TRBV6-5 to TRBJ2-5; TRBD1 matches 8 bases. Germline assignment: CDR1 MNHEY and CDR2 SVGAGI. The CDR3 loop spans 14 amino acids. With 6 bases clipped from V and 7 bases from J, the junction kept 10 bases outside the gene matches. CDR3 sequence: CASRDTDRGGTQYF. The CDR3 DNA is TGTGCCAGCAGAGATACAGACAGGGGAGGGACCCAGTACTTC.

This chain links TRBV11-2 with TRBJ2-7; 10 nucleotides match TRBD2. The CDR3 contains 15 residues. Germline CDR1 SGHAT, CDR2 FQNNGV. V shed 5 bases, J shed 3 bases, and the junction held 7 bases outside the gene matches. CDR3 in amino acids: CASSPGLAEIYEQYF. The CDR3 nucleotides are TGTGCCAGCAGCCCAGGACTAGCGGAGATCTACGAGCAGTACTTC.

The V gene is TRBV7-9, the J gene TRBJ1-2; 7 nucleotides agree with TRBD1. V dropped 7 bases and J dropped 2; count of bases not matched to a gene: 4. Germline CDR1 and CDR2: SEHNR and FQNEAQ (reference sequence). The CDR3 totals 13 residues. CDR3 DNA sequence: TGTGCCAGCACCTTGACAGGGAACTATGGCTACACCTTC. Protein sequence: CASTLTGNYGYTF.

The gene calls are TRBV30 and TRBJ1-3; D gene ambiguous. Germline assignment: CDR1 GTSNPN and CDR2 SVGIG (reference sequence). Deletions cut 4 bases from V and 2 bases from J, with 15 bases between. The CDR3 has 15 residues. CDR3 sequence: CAWTLQTRTGNTIYF. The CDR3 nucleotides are TGTGCCTGGACCCTTCAAACCAGGACTGGAAACACCATATATTTT.

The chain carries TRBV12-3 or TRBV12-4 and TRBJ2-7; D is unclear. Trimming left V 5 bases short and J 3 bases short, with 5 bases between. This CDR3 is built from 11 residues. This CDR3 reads CASSPNYEQYF. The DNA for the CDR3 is TGTGCCAGCAGTCCCAACTACGAGCAGTACTTC.